The next 9 T cell receptor beta chains were all read from a single sample in a study of CD8+ T cells in alopecia areata. Reverse transcription of extracted RNA yielded cDNA, which provided the sequencing template. Profiling relied on immunoSEQ multiplex PCR, and the TCRdb table lists in-frame clones only, not all of them. This sample has fewer than 200,000 clones, with approximately 56% found just once. Sequences were derived from CD4+ T cells sorted from blood, sampled at week 0. These receptors originate from a human donor with alopecia areata.

The chain recombines TRBV29-1 with TRBJ2-1; maybe TRBD2 (5 bases). The CDR3 is 15 residues long. Germline loops: CDR1 SQVTM, CDR2 ANQGSEA. V lost 7 bases to trimming and J lost 6 bases, with 22 bases between them. The CDR3 region has the DNA TGCAGCGGCTCCGAGGGAGCGTTAGGCGGCAATGAGCAGTTCTTC. Protein: CSGSEGALGGNEQFF.

V gene TRBV25-1 combines with J gene TRBJ2-1; tentative D call: TRBD2 (5 bases). V lost 6 bases and J 8 bases, leaving 14 bases between the germline ends. Per germline, CDR1 MGHDK and CDR2 SYGVNS. There are 13 residues in the CDR3. The CDR3 region is CASREGSLDEQFF. The CDR3 nucleotides read TGTGCCAGCAGAGAAGGGAGTCTAGATGAGCAGTTCTTC.

This clone occurred a few times. This chain links TRBV6-1 with TRBJ2-1, with D perhaps TRBD1 (6 bases). CDR1 is MNHNS and CDR2 is SASEGT in the germline V gene. The CDR3 has 15 amino acids. Deletions cut 0 bases from V and 6 bases from J, with 12 bases between. The CDR3 is CASSEALQGFNEQFF. The CDR3 DNA reads TGTGCCAGCAGTGAAGCGCTCCAGGGGTTCAATGAGCAGTTCTTC.

This clone came up a few times. CDR3 sequence reads: CASSLGGPTGELFF. CDR3 DNA: TGTGCCAGCAGCTTGGGTGGGCCAACCGGGGAGCTGTTTTTT. The chain is built from TRBV5-4 and TRBJ2-2, with D unresolved. Trimming shortened V by 0 bases and J by 5 bases, and 8 bases separated the two germline ends. The CDR3 spans 14 residues. The V gene's germline CDR1 is SGHNT and CDR2 YYREEE (reference sequence).

The J gene is TRBJ2-5, the V gene TRBV25-1; 10 bases line up with TRBD2. From germline, CDR1 is MGHDK and CDR2 SYGVNS. The CDR3 consists of 17 residues. V lost 0 bases to trimming and J lost 2 bases; unmatched junction nucleotides: 6. For the CDR3, the DNA is TGTGCCAGCAGTGAATATTCAGCGGGGGGGCAACAAGAGACCCAGTACTTC. Amino acids: CASSEYSAGGQQETQYF.

The chain uses TRBV4-2 and TRBJ2-3, with 7 bases lining up with TRBD2. Germline loops: CDR1 LGHNA, CDR2 YNFKEQ. The CDR3 loop spans 14 amino acids. Trimming at V came to 3 bases and at J to 3 bases, leaving 3 bases not matched to a gene. The CDR3 region is CASSQGGTTDTQYF. CDR3 DNA sequence: TGTGCCAGCAGCCAGGGGGGGACTACAGATACGCAGTATTTT.

V is TRBV4-2 and J is TRBJ2-3, with D possibly being TRBD1 or TRBD2 (5 bases each). This CDR3 is built from 14 residues. V lost 3 bases, J lost 3 bases, and 10 bases lay in between. Germline CDR1 LGHNA, CDR2 YNFKEQ. CDR3: CASSHRQRTDTQYF. The CDR3 DNA is TGTGCCAGCAGCCATCGACAGCGGACAGATACGCAGTATTTT.

This chain joins TRBV30 and TRBJ2-7, with 7 bases lining up with TRBD2. Per germline, CDR1 GTSNPN and CDR2 SVGIG (reference sequence). CDR3 length equals 15 residues. With V trimmed by 3 bases and J by 4 bases, 12 bases remained unmatched. CDR3 nucleotide sequence: TGTGCCTGGAGAGCGAATGGGGGGGTCCCGTACGAGCAGTACTTC. Its protein is CAWRANGGVPYEQYF.

This clone turned up a few times. Here the CDR3 reads CASSPQDTQYF. Written as DNA, the CDR3 is TGTGCCAGCAGTCCCCAAGATACGCAGTATTTT. The J gene is TRBJ2-3, the V gene TRBV2; D remains ambiguous. V was clipped by 5 bases and J by 5 bases, with 5 bases between them. This CDR3 has 11 amino acids. CDR1 is SNHLY, CDR2 FYNNEI, per germline.